These 9 T cell receptor beta chains originate from one sample sequenced in a study of graft-versus-host responses after intestinal transplantation. Libraries were prepared by immunoSEQ multiplex PCR; TCRdb keeps only in-frame clonotypes and omits some of them. The profile shows tens of thousands of clones, approximately 90% of them singletons. Their cognate antigens are unknown. The sample in question was unstimulated CD8+ T cells sorted from spleen or lymph node cells, obtained before transplant. All receptors derive from a human donor who was the organ donor for an intestinal transplant.

This chain uses TRBV9 with TRBJ1-5; D might be TRBD1 (5 bases). The CDR3 covers 15 residues. With 4 bases removed from V and 8 bases from J, the gap between germline ends came to 19 bases. CDR1 and CDR2 (germline): SGDLS, YYNGEE. The CDR3 here is CASSPGVGELEPQHF. The CDR3 DNA reads TGTGCCAGCAGCCCGGGAGTGGGGGAGTTGGAGCCCCAGCATTTT.

This rearrangement joins TRBV5-1 to TRBJ1-1; the D is unclear. The CDR3 is 15 residues long. Germline V lookup: CDR1 SGHRS, CDR2 YFSETQ. V lost 3 bases, J lost 3 bases, and 15 bases lay in between. This CDR3 reads CASSSSGGSYTEAFF. The CDR3 region has the DNA TGCGCCAGCAGCTCGTCGGGAGGATCGTACACTGAAGCTTTCTTT.

This clone was counted once. CDR3 region: CASSRTGVEQFF. The CDR3 coding sequence is TGTGCCAGCAGTCGGACAGGGGTTGAGCAGTTCTTC. The rearrangement uses TRBV28 and TRBJ2-1; 9 positions match TRBD1. The V gene's germline CDR1 is MDHEN and CDR2 SYDVKM. This CDR3 contains 12 residues. V was pared by 5 bases and J by 9 bases, with 2 bases of the junction left unmatched.

The rearrangement links TRBV6-6 to TRBJ2-2; D gene ambiguous. V dropped 3 bases and J dropped 1 base, with 6 bases sitting between them. Germline V CDR1 and CDR2: MNHNY, SVGAGI (reference sequence). The CDR3 is 14 residues long. The CDR3 sequence: CASSYNRNTGELFF. The CDR3 DNA follows: TGTGCCAGCAGTTATAACAGGAACACCGGGGAGCTGTTTTTT.

The chain couples TRBV6-5 to TRBJ2-3; 8 bases align to TRBD1. Germline V gene data show CDR1 as MNHEY and CDR2 as SVGAGI. This CDR3 region has 15 residues. With 4 bases clipped from V and 3 bases from J, the junction kept 6 bases outside the gene matches. The CDR3 here is CASSLTGAITDTQYF. The CDR3 DNA reads TGTGCCAGCAGTTTGACAGGGGCCATAACAGATACGCAGTATTTT.

The chain is built from TRBV9 and TRBJ2-1; D gene ambiguous. The ends were cut back, 0 bases at V and 6 bases at J, with 10 bases in the middle. Germline CDR1 is SGDLS and CDR2 is YYNGEE. This CDR3 comprises 14 residues. This chain's CDR3 is CASSVGSSTNEQFF. In nucleotides, the CDR3 is TGTGCCAGCAGCGTAGGAAGCAGTACCAATGAGCAGTTCTTC.

The chain uses TRBV25-1 and TRBJ2-2, with D uncertain. Germline V gives CDR1 MGHDK, CDR2 SYGVNS. The CDR3 loop spans 14 amino acids. V was clipped by 5 bases and J by 3 bases, with 10 bases between them. The CDR3 loop is CASSFASDTGELFF. The CDR3 DNA reads as TGTGCCAGCAGTTTTGCCTCGGACACCGGGGAGCTGTTTTTT.

The chain couples TRBV27 to TRBJ1-2; 10 bases align to TRBD1. The CDR3 runs to 13 residues. CDR1 MNHEY and CDR2 SMNVEV come from the germline V gene (reference sequence). V was clipped by 2 bases and J by 8 bases; unmatched bases: 2. Written as DNA, the CDR3 is TGTGCCAGCAGTTTAGGGACAGGGGTCGGCTACACCTTC. It specifies CASSLGTGVGYTF.

This clone was observed a single time. The J gene is TRBJ2-1, the V gene TRBV7-9; 11 bases fit TRBD2. V dropped 3 bases and J dropped 10; count of bases not matched to a gene: 8. Germline V gene sequence: CDR1 SEHNR, CDR2 FQNEAQ (reference sequence). This CDR3 region has 15 residues. CDR3: CASSFPTSGTEEQFF. The CDR3 bases are TGTGCCAGCAGCTTTCCGACTAGCGGGACCGAAGAGCAGTTCTTC. Combining the CDR3 with reference TRBV7-9 and TRBJ2-1 gives the whole variable domain DTGVSQNPRHKITKRGQNVTFRCDPISEHNRLYWYRQTLGQGPEFLTYFQNEAQLEKSRLLSDRFSAERPKGSFSTLEIQRTEQGDSAMYLCASSFPTSGTEEQFFGPGTRLTVL.